This is a list of T cell receptor beta chains from one sample in a study of cytomegalovirus exposure and HLA in healthy donors. Data came from immunoSEQ multiplex PCR; TCRdb stores just in-frame clones and leaves some out. The sample yields over 150,000 clones, approximately 80% seen once. The sample taken for sequencing was PBMCs. The receptors stem from a young man in good health and CMV-seronegative. Both conserved end residues are trimmed from each CDR3. For some rows the clone size is stated as once, few or many, or as a class when expanded; others skip it.

j_call,v_call,clone_size,cdr3_aa
TRBJ1-5,TRBV28,NA,ASRYAGQGANQPQH
TRBJ2-7,TRBV7-8,NA,ASSYGGNKEQY
TRBJ1-2,TRBV4-1,NA,ASSQLVRGQGARAGYT
TRBJ1-1,TRBV27,once,ASRRTGPRNTEAF
TRBJ2-1,TRBV7-8,NA,ASSLIGGFNNEQF
TRBJ2-7,TRBV7-3,NA,ASSMRASYEQY
TRBJ2-7,TRBV19,NA,ASSPYSSYEQY
TRBJ2-7,TRBV20-1,NA,SAPRIGEQY
TRBJ1-2,TRBV9,NA,ASSSVPSNYGYT
TRBJ2-6,TRBV7-9,NA,ASPRTGQRSGANVLT
TRBJ1-2,TRBV13,few,ASSAQGQGNYGYT
TRBJ2-7,TRBV20-1,NA,SAGVRGQY
TRBJ1-5,TRBV7-2,once,ASSPGQFSNQPQH
TRBJ2-1,TRBV13,NA,ASSLGLLAGVSNEQF
TRBJ2-5,TRBV19,NA,ASSLPLTSAKETQY
TRBJ1-2,TRBV30,NA,AWSPGGYGYT
TRBJ1-1,TRBV2,few,ASMSRANTEAF
TRBJ2-7,TRBV4-2,NA,ASSQELAGIEQY
TRBJ2-1,TRBV30,NA,AWSVGTGSFGSYNEQF
TRBJ1-1,TRBV9,NA,ASSSGTGEMVTEAF
TRBJ1-5,TRBV6-1,few,ASSVEPLNQPQH
TRBJ2-1,TRBV29-1,NA,SGGQGEGYNEQF